The present TCR beta chain was sequenced within a study of blood T cell repertoires in COVID-19. In the study overall: Sites across the United States, Italy and Spain contributed samples from acute and convalescent COVID-19. Sources were T cells, B-cell-depleted T cells, or PBMCs; the material itself was cDNA or gDNA.

Losses at the gene ends were 6 bases for V and 5 bases for J; bases not matched to a gene: 6. Germline CDR1 SGHTA, CDR2 FQGTGA. The CDR3 has 13 residues. In the original analysis: By means of reference gene primer amplification, nucleated cell counts were estimated. The table came from immunoSEQ multiplex PCR; TCRdb's copy has only in-frame clones and leaves some out. The DNA gave D and trimming, while V, J and clone size come from that table. Found here are nearly 95,000 clones, roughly 70% of them singletons; the top ten hold around 3.9%. The clonotype was recovered from a man in his sixties or seventies with COVID-19, enrolled during active disease. The genes are TRBV7-3 and TRBJ1-1; 7 bases are shared with TRBD1. The sequencing sample was made of peripheral blood. The CDR3 nucleotides are TGTGCCAGCAGTACAGGGGCGCAGACTGAAGCTTTCTTT. As protein: CASSTGAQTEAFF.